The rows below give T cell receptor beta chains drawn from one sample of a study of shared clonotypes between healthy human individuals. Clones were read by immunoSEQ multiplex PCR, and TCRdb kept only the in-frame ones, dropping some. The sample lists a few million clones; over 90% were seen once. What was sequenced was naive CD4+ T cells from PBMCs. The source is a young man in good health. Some clones in this sample may be carry-over from other donors' samples. The CDR3 runs from the conserved cysteine through the conserved F or W. Not all rows give a size; the values are once, few, many and, for expanded clones, a class.

clone_size: NA; v_call: TRBV6-5; j_call: TRBJ2-7; cdr3_aa: CASSSPARGYEQYF
clone_size: NA; v_call: TRBV5-6; j_call: TRBJ2-2; cdr3_aa: CASSSGTGELFF
clone_size: NA; v_call: TRBV6-6; j_call: TRBJ2-3; cdr3_aa: CASTVGSDTQYF
clone_size: NA; v_call: TRBV18; j_call: TRBJ2-1; cdr3_aa: CASSPPWAGDLNEQFF
clone_size: NA; v_call: TRBV6-5; j_call: TRBJ2-3; cdr3_aa: CASSYSTAGGTDTQYF
clone_size: NA; v_call: TRBV4-3; j_call: TRBJ2-1; cdr3_aa: CASSQDPVTSGRAQTQFF
clone_size: few; v_call: TRBV4-2; j_call: TRBJ2-2; cdr3_aa: CASSQPGGSFGGELFF
clone_size: NA; v_call: TRBV5-4; j_call: TRBJ2-1; cdr3_aa: CASSLAGGGRSYNEQFF
clone_size: NA; v_call: TRBV19; j_call: TRBJ2-5; cdr3_aa: CASSRGFSGQETQYF
clone_size: few; v_call: TRBV18; j_call: TRBJ1-2; cdr3_aa: CASSPSREDGYTF
clone_size: NA; v_call: TRBV9; j_call: TRBJ1-2; cdr3_aa: CASSGKGGQGAGNYGYTF
clone_size: once; v_call: TRBV28; j_call: TRBJ2-6; cdr3_aa: CASISGGAPAGANVLTF
clone_size: once; v_call: TRBV6-5; j_call: TRBJ2-7; cdr3_aa: CASSYQSRDFPYEQYF
clone_size: NA; v_call: TRBV11-2; j_call: TRBJ1-1; cdr3_aa: CASSFRPNTEAFF
clone_size: NA; v_call: TRBV25-1; j_call: TRBJ1-2; cdr3_aa: CASSSRTRTYGYTF
clone_size: NA; v_call: TRBV18; j_call: TRBJ2-3; cdr3_aa: CASSPELVPLINTQYF
clone_size: NA; v_call: TRBV2; j_call: TRBJ1-3; cdr3_aa: CASSGHSGNTIYF
clone_size: NA; v_call: TRBV19; j_call: TRBJ2-3; cdr3_aa: CASSRDRATQYF
clone_size: NA; v_call: TRBV5-4; j_call: TRBJ1-5; cdr3_aa: CASSSDLNQPQHF
clone_size: NA; v_call: TRBV19; j_call: TRBJ1-1; cdr3_aa: CASSGVGQGMNTEAFF
clone_size: once; v_call: TRBV2; j_call: TRBJ1-4; cdr3_aa: CASSASRGVREKLFF
clone_size: few; v_call: TRBV5-1; j_call: TRBJ1-4; cdr3_aa: CASSSTATNEKLFF
clone_size: NA; v_call: TRBV2; j_call: TRBJ2-7; cdr3_aa: CASSPAGQGFDEQYF
clone_size: NA; v_call: TRBV2; j_call: TRBJ2-1; cdr3_aa: CASREAFGSSYNEQFF
clone_size: NA; v_call: TRBV23-1; j_call: TRBJ2-6; cdr3_aa: CASSPLANVLTF
clone_size: NA; v_call: TRBV18; j_call: TRBJ2-1; cdr3_aa: CASSPEGEQFF
clone_size: NA; v_call: TRBV6-6; j_call: TRBJ2-1; cdr3_aa: CASSSRDRDYNEQFF
clone_size: NA; v_call: TRBV6-5; j_call: TRBJ2-7; cdr3_aa: CASSYSGWTGSYEQYF
clone_size: NA; v_call: TRBV25-1; j_call: TRBJ2-1; cdr3_aa: CASSEWTSGRNEQFF
clone_size: NA; v_call: TRBV4-1; j_call: TRBJ1-2; cdr3_aa: CASSQARTGGYGYTF
clone_size: NA; v_call: TRBV28; j_call: NA; cdr3_aa: CASSYTGESSYEQYF
clone_size: NA; v_call: TRBV10-3; j_call: TRBJ1-6; cdr3_aa: CAISGGGNWNSPLHF
clone_size: NA; v_call: TRBV6-6; j_call: TRBJ2-4; cdr3_aa: CASSIGENIQYF
clone_size: NA; v_call: TRBV28; j_call: TRBJ2-3; cdr3_aa: CASSRYAYRGTPDTQYF
clone_size: once; v_call: TRBV14; j_call: TRBJ2-2; cdr3_aa: CASSRAQGQGTGELFF
clone_size: NA; v_call: TRBV7-3; j_call: TRBJ2-7; cdr3_aa: CASSLRQAAPGQGSYEQYF
clone_size: NA; v_call: TRBV28; j_call: TRBJ2-7; cdr3_aa: CASSVAGVLNEQYF
clone_size: NA; v_call: TRBV6-1; j_call: TRBJ2-7; cdr3_aa: CASSGDPWGYEQYF
clone_size: NA; v_call: TRBV10-3; j_call: TRBJ2-7; cdr3_aa: CAISDLRGSGVSSYEQYF
clone_size: few; v_call: TRBV2; j_call: TRBJ1-2; cdr3_aa: CASSEGRGSYGYTF
clone_size: NA; v_call: TRBV9; j_call: TRBJ2-1; cdr3_aa: CASSVVSVEAEQFF
clone_size: NA; v_call: TRBV4-3; j_call: TRBJ1-4; cdr3_aa: CASSQGDGGSTNEKLFF
clone_size: NA; v_call: TRBV5-4; j_call: TRBJ2-7; cdr3_aa: CASSLGTGVYEQYF
clone_size: NA; v_call: TRBV28; j_call: TRBJ2-6; cdr3_aa: CASSVNRVGANVLTF
clone_size: NA; v_call: TRBV7-8; j_call: TRBJ1-4; cdr3_aa: CASSLKETGREKLFF
clone_size: NA; v_call: TRBV28; j_call: TRBJ2-1; cdr3_aa: CASSLYRDSNEQFF
clone_size: NA; v_call: TRBV7-9; j_call: TRBJ2-7; cdr3_aa: CASTGEGAYEQYF
clone_size: NA; v_call: TRBV5-6; j_call: TRBJ1-1; cdr3_aa: CASSGLDRTNTEAFF
clone_size: once; v_call: TRBV7-2; j_call: TRBJ2-7; cdr3_aa: CASSLDSSSYEQYF
clone_size: NA; v_call: TRBV30; j_call: TRBJ2-7; cdr3_aa: CAWASGSSEQYF
clone_size: NA; v_call: TRBV9; j_call: TRBJ1-5; cdr3_aa: CASSASGGQQPQHF
clone_size: NA; v_call: TRBV2; j_call: TRBJ2-7; cdr3_aa: CASREFLYEQYF
clone_size: NA; v_call: TRBV6-5; j_call: TRBJ1-2; cdr3_aa: CASRWLYGYTF
clone_size: NA; v_call: TRBV11-2; j_call: TRBJ2-5; cdr3_aa: CASSPGAGGGRETQYF
clone_size: NA; v_call: TRBV4-2; j_call: TRBJ2-7; cdr3_aa: CASSQGTGASYEQYF